This T cell receptor beta chain was sequenced for a study of blood T cell repertoires in COVID-19. About the study: Material from acute and convalescent COVID-19 was sourced from the United States, Italy and Spain. PBMCs, B-cell-depleted T cells, or T cells were the source of the cDNA or gDNA that made up the material.

The CDR3 covers 13 residues. Trimming took off 3 bases at V and 6 bases at J, with 11 bases between the two ends. Germline V gives CDR1 MNHEY, CDR2 SVGEGT. As processed by the authors: Estimation of nucleated cell counts was performed using reference gene primer amplification. Sequencing was performed with immunoSEQ multiplex PCR; in TCRdb, only in-frame clones are kept and a portion is missing. V, J and clone size are those of that table, while D and trimming were read from the DNA. The sample holds 59,000 or so clones, approximately 87% seen once. The receptor's source is a human donor in a cohort sampled during active COVID-19. The chain combines TRBV6-2 or TRBV6-3 with TRBJ1-1; D uncertain. Sequencing was done on a sample of peripheral blood. CDR3 in DNA: TGTGCCAGCAGTTATAACAGTATGGCTGAAGCTTTCTTT. Residues: CASSYNSMAEAFF.